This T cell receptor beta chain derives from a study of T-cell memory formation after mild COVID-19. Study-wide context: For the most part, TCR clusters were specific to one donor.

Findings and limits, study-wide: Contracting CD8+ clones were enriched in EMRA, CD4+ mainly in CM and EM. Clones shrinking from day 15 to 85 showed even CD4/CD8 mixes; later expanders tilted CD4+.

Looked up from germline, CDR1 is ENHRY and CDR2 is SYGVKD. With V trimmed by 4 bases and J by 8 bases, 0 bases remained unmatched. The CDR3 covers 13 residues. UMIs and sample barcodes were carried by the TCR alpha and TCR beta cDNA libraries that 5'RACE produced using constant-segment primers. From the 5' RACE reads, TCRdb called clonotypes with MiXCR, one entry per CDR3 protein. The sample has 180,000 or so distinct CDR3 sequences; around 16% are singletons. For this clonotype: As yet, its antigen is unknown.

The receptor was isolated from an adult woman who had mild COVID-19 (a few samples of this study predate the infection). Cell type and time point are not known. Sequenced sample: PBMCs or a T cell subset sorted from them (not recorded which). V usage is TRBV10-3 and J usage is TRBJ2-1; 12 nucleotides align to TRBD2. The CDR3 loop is CAISGTSGDEQFF. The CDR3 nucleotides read TGTGCCATCAGTGGGACTAGCGGGGATGAGCAGTTCTTC.